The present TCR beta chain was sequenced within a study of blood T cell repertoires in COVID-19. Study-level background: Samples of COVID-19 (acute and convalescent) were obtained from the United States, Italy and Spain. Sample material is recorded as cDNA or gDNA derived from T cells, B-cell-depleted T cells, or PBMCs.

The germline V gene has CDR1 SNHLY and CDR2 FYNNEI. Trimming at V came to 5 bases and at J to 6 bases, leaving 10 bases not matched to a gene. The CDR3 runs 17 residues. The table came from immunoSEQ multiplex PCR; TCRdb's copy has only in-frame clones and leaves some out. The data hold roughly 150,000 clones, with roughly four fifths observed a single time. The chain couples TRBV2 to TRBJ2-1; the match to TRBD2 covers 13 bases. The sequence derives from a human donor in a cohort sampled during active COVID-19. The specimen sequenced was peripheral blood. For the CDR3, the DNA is TGTGCCAGCAGTCCCTGGGGGACTAGCGGGAAAATCAATGAGCAGTTCTTC. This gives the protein CASSPWGTSGKINEQFF.